This TCR beta chain is from a study of cytomegalovirus exposure and HLA in healthy donors. Study summary: Earlier, 95 million to 130 million unique TCR beta sequences were recovered from about 200 million T cells by an analysis.

The V gene's germline CDR1 is SNHLY and CDR2 FYNNEI. The V gene lost 6 bases and the J gene lost 0 bases, with 9 bases spanning the gap. This CDR3 spans 14 amino acids. Notes on the study in general: Sequencing depth roughly uniform across donors was assumed in presence/absence analyses. An Asian-associated ancestry cluster reportedly showed fewer N-insertions than the approximately 630-donor mean in a later analysis.

PCR involved 60 Vbeta and 13 Jbeta primers. The repertoire was sequenced with immunoSEQ multiplex PCR; TCRdb's copy has only in-frame clones and lacks some. The sample consists of roughly 97,000 clones, around three quarters of them appearing once. With regard to this clone: Antigen specificity is unknown.

What was sequenced was PBMCs. The TCR comes from a woman aged 18-29 years in good health and CMV-seropositive. The V call is TRBV2, the J call TRBJ2-1; D possibly corresponds to TRBD2 (6 bases). The CDR3 here is CASREDYSYNEQFF. The CDR3 DNA is TGTGCCAGCAGAGAGGACTACTCCTACAATGAGCAGTTCTTC. The full variable domain, its missing parts supplied by reference TRBV2 and TRBJ2-1, is EPEVTQTPSHQVTQMGQEVILRCVPISNHLYFYWYRQILGQKVEFLVSFYNNEISEKSEIFDDQFSVERPDGSNFTLKIRSTKLEDSAMYFCASREDYSYNEQFFGPGTRLTVL.